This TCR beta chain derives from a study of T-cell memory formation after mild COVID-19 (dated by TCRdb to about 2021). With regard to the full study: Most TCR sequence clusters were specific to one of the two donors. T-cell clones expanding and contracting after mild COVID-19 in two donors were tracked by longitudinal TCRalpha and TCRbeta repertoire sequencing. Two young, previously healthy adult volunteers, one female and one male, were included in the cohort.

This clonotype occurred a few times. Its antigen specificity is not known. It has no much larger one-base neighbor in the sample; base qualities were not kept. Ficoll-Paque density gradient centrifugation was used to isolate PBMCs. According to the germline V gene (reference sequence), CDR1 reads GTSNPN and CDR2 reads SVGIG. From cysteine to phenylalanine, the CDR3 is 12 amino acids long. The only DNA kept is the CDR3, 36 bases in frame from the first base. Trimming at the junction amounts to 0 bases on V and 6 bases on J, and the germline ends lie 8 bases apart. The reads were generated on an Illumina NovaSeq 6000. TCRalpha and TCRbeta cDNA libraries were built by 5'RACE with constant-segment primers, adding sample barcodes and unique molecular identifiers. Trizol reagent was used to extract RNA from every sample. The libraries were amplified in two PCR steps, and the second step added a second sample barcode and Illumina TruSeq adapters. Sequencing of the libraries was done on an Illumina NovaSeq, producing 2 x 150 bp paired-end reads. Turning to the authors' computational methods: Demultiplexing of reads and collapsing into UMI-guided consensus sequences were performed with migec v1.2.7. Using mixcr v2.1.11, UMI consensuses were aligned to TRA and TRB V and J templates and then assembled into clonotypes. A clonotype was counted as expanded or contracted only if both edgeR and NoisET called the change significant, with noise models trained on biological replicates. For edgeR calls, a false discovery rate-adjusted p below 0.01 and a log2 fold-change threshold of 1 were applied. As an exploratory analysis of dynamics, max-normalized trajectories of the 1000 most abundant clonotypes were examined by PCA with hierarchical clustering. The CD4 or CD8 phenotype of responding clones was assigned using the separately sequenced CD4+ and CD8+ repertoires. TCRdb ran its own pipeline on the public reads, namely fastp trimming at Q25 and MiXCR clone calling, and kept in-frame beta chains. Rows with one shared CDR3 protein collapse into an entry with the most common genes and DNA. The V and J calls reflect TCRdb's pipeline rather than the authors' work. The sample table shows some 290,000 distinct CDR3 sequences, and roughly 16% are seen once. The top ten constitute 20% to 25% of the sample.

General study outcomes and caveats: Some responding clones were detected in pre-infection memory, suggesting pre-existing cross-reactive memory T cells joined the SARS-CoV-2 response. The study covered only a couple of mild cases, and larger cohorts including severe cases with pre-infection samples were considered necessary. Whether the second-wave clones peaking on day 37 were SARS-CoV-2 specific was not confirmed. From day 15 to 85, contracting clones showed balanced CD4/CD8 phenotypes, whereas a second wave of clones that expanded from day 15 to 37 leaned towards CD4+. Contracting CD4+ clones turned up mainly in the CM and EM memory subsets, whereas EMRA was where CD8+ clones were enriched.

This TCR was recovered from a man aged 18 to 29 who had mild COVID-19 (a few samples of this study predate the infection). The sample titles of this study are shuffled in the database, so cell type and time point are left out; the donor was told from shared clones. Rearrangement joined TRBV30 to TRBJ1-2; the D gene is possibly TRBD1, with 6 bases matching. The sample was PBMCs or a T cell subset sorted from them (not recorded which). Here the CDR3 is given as CAWSVGGHGYTF. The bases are TGTGCCTGGAGTGTAGGGGGTCATGGCTACACCTTC.